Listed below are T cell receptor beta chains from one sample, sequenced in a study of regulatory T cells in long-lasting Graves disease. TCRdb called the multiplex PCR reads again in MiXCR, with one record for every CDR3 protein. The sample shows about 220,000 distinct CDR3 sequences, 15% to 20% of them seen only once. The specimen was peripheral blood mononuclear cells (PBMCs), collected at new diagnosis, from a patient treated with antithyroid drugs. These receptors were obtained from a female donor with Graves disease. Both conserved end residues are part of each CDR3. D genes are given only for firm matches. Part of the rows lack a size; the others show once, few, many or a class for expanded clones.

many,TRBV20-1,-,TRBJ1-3,TGCAGTGCTAAGGTGGGGGGCAAAACTGGAAACACCATATATTTT,CSAKVGGKTGNTIYF
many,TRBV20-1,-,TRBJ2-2,TGCAGTGCTAGGGGACCCTTAGCGGAGAACACCGGGGAGCTGTTTTTT,CSARGPLAENTGELFF
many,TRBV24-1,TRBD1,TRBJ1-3,TGTGCCACCAGTGGGACTGACAGGGGAGACGGAAACACCATATATTTT,CATSGTDRGDGNTIYF
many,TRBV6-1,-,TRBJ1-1,TGTGCCAGCCGCAGAGGGACTGAAGCTTTCTTT,CASRRGTEAFF
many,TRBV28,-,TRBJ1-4,TGTGCCAGCAAATATGGAGAGTTCGCCTTTAATGAAAAACTGTTTTTT,CASKYGEFAFNEKLFF
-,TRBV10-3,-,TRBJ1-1,TGTGCCATCAGTGAACAGGATAACACTGAAGCTTTCTTT,CAISEQDNTEAFF
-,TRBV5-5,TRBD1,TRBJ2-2,TGTGCCAGCAGCCCGGACAGGCTCACCGGGGAGCTGTTTTTT,CASSPDRLTGELFF
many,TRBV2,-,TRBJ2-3,TGTGCCAGCAAGAGGGACAGCACAGATACGCAGTATTTT,CASKRDSTDTQYF
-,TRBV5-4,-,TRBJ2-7,TGTGCCAGCAGCTTAAGTACAGCAGCCTACGAGCAGTACTTC,CASSLSTAAYEQYF
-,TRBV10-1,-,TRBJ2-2,TGCGCCAGCGCGTCGGACTGGGCGCCCACCGGGGAGCTGTTTTTT,CASASDWAPTGELFF
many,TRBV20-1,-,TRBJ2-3,TGCAGTGTCTCCGTGCGGGACACAGATACGCAGTATTTT,CSVSVRDTDTQYF
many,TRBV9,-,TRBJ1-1,TGTGCCAGCAGCGTAGCCAGGGCCACTGAAGCTTTCTTT,CASSVARATEAFF
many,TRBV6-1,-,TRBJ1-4,TGTGCCAACAGGATCTCAGGGGACGGGGGGGAAAAACTGTTTTTT,CANRISGDGGEKLFF
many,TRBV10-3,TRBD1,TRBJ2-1,TGTGCCATCAGTCCAGGACAGGGGTCCTACAATGAGCAGTTCTTC,CAISPGQGSYNEQFF
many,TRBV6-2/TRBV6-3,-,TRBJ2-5,TGTGCCAGCAGTTACTCGAGGGGCCAAGAGACCCAGTACTTC,CASSYSRGQETQYF
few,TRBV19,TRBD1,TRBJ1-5,TGTGCCAGTAGAAGGACAGGGGGGCCCCAGCATTTT,CASRRTGGPQHF
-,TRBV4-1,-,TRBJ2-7,TGCGCCAGCAGCCAAGATCTGGCAGTAACCTACGAGCAGTACTTC,CASSQDLAVTYEQYF
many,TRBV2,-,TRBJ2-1,TGTGCCAGCACCCAGCAGGGATCCTACAATGAGCAGTTCTTC,CASTQQGSYNEQFF
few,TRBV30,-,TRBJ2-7,TGTGCCTGGAATCGACGGGAGAGCTCCTACGAGCAGTACTTC,CAWNRRESSYEQYF
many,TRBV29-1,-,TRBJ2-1,TGCAGCGTTGAATTTGGGCGGTACAATGAGCAGTTCTTC,CSVEFGRYNEQFF
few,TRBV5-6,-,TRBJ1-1,TGTGCCAGCAGCATACCCAGTGATTCTGAAGCTTTCTTT,CASSIPSDSEAFF
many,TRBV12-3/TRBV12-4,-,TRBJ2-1,TGTGCCAGCACCAATCTAGTGGGTACCTACAATGAGCAGTTCTTC,CASTNLVGTYNEQFF
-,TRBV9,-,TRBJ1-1,TGTGCCAGCAGCGTAGAGGGGACTAGCGGGAGGGGCGGATACGCTGAAGCTTTCTTT,CASSVEGTSGRGGYAEAFF